A selection of T cell receptor beta chains follows, all from one sample in a study of T cells after somatic rescue of genetic block. Profiling relied on immunoSEQ multiplex PCR, and the TCRdb table lists in-frame clones only, not all of them. The sample has about 67,000 clones, roughly 94% seen once. The specimen was peripheral blood mononuclear cells (PBMCs). The source is a man between 40 and 49 years old. Each CDR3 is given without its conserved first and last residue.

J | V | CDR3
TRBJ1-2 | TRBV5-1 | ASSLDQDRGRYGYT
TRBJ2-6 | TRBV14 | ASSQDWGYGANVLT
TRBJ2-3 | TRBV5-1 | ASSLGGLTTTDTQY
TRBJ1-6 | TRBV27 | ASTEDRGNSPLH
TRBJ1-6 | TRBV5-1 | ASSLEGAKNNSPLH
TRBJ2-3 | TRBV19 | ASSLGGVDTQY
TRBJ2-1 | TRBV19 | ASSILIYPNEQF
TRBJ2-5 | TRBV19 | ASSIDLQETQY
TRBJ2-7 | TRBV9 | ASSVGGARYEQY
TRBJ2-7 | TRBV4-1 | ASSQRGRNYEQY
TRBJ2-7 | TRBV7-8 | ASSPHPTEREQY
TRBJ2-1 | TRBV6-5 | ASSYTSGYNEQF
TRBJ2-1 | TRBV18 | ASSPQGGFSYNEQF
TRBJ2-1 | TRBV2 | ASGISGGVPSYNEQF